Shown below are 2 T cell receptor beta chains from a single sample sequenced in a study of blood T cell repertoires in COVID-19. Only in-frame clones appear in the TCRdb table, and some are missing; sequencing was by immunoSEQ multiplex PCR. The repertoire holds tens of thousands of clones, 70% to 90% seen once, with around 3.3% in the top ten. Sequencing input: peripheral blood. These receptors all come from an elderly woman with COVID-19, enrolled during active disease.

This chain links TRBV12-3 or TRBV12-4 with TRBJ2-7, with D perhaps TRBD1 (5 bases). This CDR3 is 13 amino acids long. Trimming left V 3 bases short and J 3 bases short, with 9 bases between. CDR3 region: CASSFVRDYEQYF. CDR3 sequence (DNA): TGTGCCAGCAGTTTTGTCAGGGACTACGAGCAGTACTTC.

V is TRBV6-2 or TRBV6-3 and J is TRBJ1-1; D unresolved. The CDR3 totals 14 residues. Germline CDR1 is MNHEY and CDR2 is SVGEGT. The V end was cut by 4 bases, the J end by 6 bases, with 15 bases between. The CDR3: CASSFRVMGAEAFF. The CDR3 DNA is TGTGCCAGCAGTTTCCGGGTTATGGGAGCTGAAGCTTTCTTT.